A single sample is the source of the 7 T cell receptor beta chains below, sequenced in a study of vaccination and CD4 T cells after COVID-19. Antigens of these TCRs are unknown. The time point: late sampling 161 to 241 days after vaccination in three convalescent patients. Treatment noted: roughly nine-day PBMC culture with coronavirus spike peptide pools or control peptides (ViraFEST assay). Sequencing of cultured CD4+ T cell DNA used the Oncomine TCR Beta short-read assay. Via MiXCR, TCRdb re-called the PCR reads, giving one row per CDR3 protein. The data hold 20,000 to 25,000 distinct CDR3 sequences, with 30% to 45% observed a single time. This material consisted of CD4+ T cells from blood, cultured in vitro, taken about 7 months after SARS-CoV-2 vaccination. The origin of the receptors is a human donor who had recovered from COVID-19.

V and J are TRBV2 and TRBJ2-7; D ambiguous. This CDR3 is 14 amino acids long. Germline CDR1 and CDR2: SNHLY and FYNNEI. V was trimmed by 1 base and J by 3 bases, leaving 10 bases between them. In DNA, the CDR3 is TGTGCCAGCAGTGAAGGGAGTCTGAGCTACGAGCAGTACTTC. Translated: CASSEGSLSYEQYF.

This clonotype was seen a few times. This chain links TRBV7-9 with TRBJ2-1; D remains unclear. V lost 5 bases to trimming and J lost 3 bases, with 5 bases between them. There are 12 residues in the CDR3. Germline V gives CDR1 SEHNR, CDR2 FQNEAQ (reference sequence). The CDR3 sequence is CASSPNYNEQFF. The CDR3 nucleotides are TGTGCCAGCAGCCCGAACTACAATGAGCAGTTCTTC. Together with reference TRBV7-9 and TRBJ2-1, the CDR3 gives the full variable domain: DTGVSQNPRHKITKRGQNVTFRCDPISEHNRLYWYRQTLGQGPEFLTYFQNEAQLEKSRLLSDRFSAERPKGSFSTLEIQRTEQGDSAMYLCASSPNYNEQFFGPGTRLTVL.

The V and J genes are TRBV6-1 and TRBJ2-5; the match to TRBD2 covers 9 bases. The CDR3 length is 19 residues. Germline V lookup: CDR1 MNHNS, CDR2 SASEGT. J lost 4 bases, V lost 3 bases, and 18 bases had no gene match. The CDR3 DNA reads TGTGCCAGCAGTGACTCCATTCCCTTTGGCGGGAGGGCCAGAGAGACCCAGTACTTC. This codes for CASSDSIPFGGRARETQYF.

The chain is built from TRBV19 and TRBJ2-2, with 7 bases matching TRBD2. The CDR3 spans 17 residues. Germline V gene data show CDR1 as LNHDA and CDR2 as SQIVND (reference sequence). Trimming at V came to 6 bases and at J to 6 bases, leaving 16 bases not matched to a gene. The CDR3 loop reads CASRGSGTRAGAGELFF. The CDR3 region has the DNA TGTGCCAGTAGGGGAAGCGGGACTCGGGCCGGGGCCGGGGAGCTGTTTTTT.

This clonotype was counted only a few times. The V and J genes are TRBV7-8 and TRBJ1-2, with 9 bases identical to TRBD1. From germline, CDR1 is SGHVS and CDR2 FQNEAQ. V gave up 2 bases and J gave up 4 bases; unmatched junction bases: 8. The CDR3 runs 16 residues. The chain's CDR3 is CASSLTIQGASYGYTF. For the CDR3, the DNA is TGTGCCAGCAGCTTAACGATACAGGGGGCGAGCTATGGCTACACCTTC.

This clonotype was detected a few times. The chain's CDR3 is CASSSGGGETQYF. The CDR3 DNA reads TGTGCCAGCTCATCTGGGGGGGGAGAGACCCAGTACTTC. This rearrangement joins TRBV18 to TRBJ2-5; 7 nucleotides match TRBD2. Losses at the gene ends were 5 bases for V and 4 bases for J; bases not matched to a gene: 4. The CDR3 has 13 residues. Germline CDR1 and CDR2: KGHSH and LQKENI.

The chain employs TRBV30 and TRBJ2-7; tentatively, D is TRBD1 or TRBD2 (5 bases each). CDR1 is GTSNPN and CDR2 is SVGIG in the germline V gene (reference sequence). V was cut by 3 bases and J by 4 bases, with 22 bases left in between. The CDR3 has 16 amino acids. The CDR3 DNA reads TGTGCCTGGAGGGGGCGAGGGGCCGATAAGTTATACGAGCAGTACTTC. As protein: CAWRGRGADKLYEQYF.